The clone carrying this TCR beta chain was recorded a few times. Antigen: not known. The data were taken from a study of T-cell reconstitution after alpha-beta-depleted transplantation in children. Deletions cut 0 bases from V and 2 bases from J, with 5 bases between. CDR1 and CDR2 from the germline V gene are MNHEY and SMNVEV (reference sequence). CDR3 length equals 13 residues. Unique molecular identifiers were incorporated into the prepared TCRbeta library. TCRdb re-called the PCR reads through MiXCR, storing one row per CDR3 protein. The sample lists some 350,000 distinct CDR3 sequences, roughly 16% seen once, with approximately 38% in the top ten. Study findings and constraints: T-cell numbers and diversity, one year after transplant, stemmed largely from T cells that were newly produced. As was reported, about two months after transplant, alpha-beta T cells came from several hundred expanded graft clones. High day-60 TCRbeta diversity in some patients came from surviving recipient T cells and thymic progenitors.

This clonotype originated in a male patient aged 2 to 9 who had a stem cell transplant for acute lymphoblastic leukemia, so the T cells may come from the graft donor. The V call is TRBV27, the J call TRBJ2-7; no clear D. The material sequenced was PBMCs, mostly from graft donor cells, taken 360 days after TCRalphabeta/CD19-depleted stem cell transplant. The CDR3, as DNA: TGTGCCAGCAGTTTATCGGTGGCCTACGAGCAGTACTTC. It specifies CASSLSVAYEQYF.